This T cell receptor (beta chain) was identified during a study of response to subunit inactivated influenza vaccine (dated by TCRdb to the late 2010s). In the study overall: Deep quantitative T cell receptor repertoire profiling was used in the study to track responses to a trivalent subunit inactivated influenza vaccine.

With respect to this clonotype: Its antigen specificity is not known. Per-nucleotide qualities are absent, and no much larger clonotype sits a single base away.

Trimming takes 6 bases from V and 0 bases from J, and the germline ends sit 14 bases apart. CDR1 and CDR2 are drawn from the germline V gene (reference sequence): LGHDT, YNNKEL. CDR3 length: 15 amino acids, cysteine to phenylalanine. The entry retains the CDR3 DNA only, 45 bases that are in frame from base 1. Libraries were made using RT-PCR. Instrument on record: Illumina HiSeq 2500. TCRdb cleaned the public reads at Q25 with fastp, built clones with MiXCR and kept in-frame beta chains. Rows merge per CDR3 protein into single entries with the most common DNA and genes. The sample includes 800,000 to 1,000,000 distinct CDR3 sequences, with 20% to 25% observed a single time. The ten largest clones take up about 10% of the sample. Overall results and qualifications from the work: The authors suggested that each seasonal influenza vaccination may recruit only a limited number of new T cells.

Material: PBMCs from blood, obtained 5 to 6 days after vaccination. The clonotype was recovered from a man aged 50 to 60 who received an inactivated influenza vaccine. Donor details come from another sample of the same person, matched by shared clones. Recombination linked TRBV3-1 to TRBJ1-1; possibly the D gene is TRBD1, per 5 matching bases. The CDR3 reads as follows: CASSDSGTVNTEAFF. The DNA is as follows: TGTGCCAGCAGTGACTCCGGGACGGTGAACACTGAAGCTTTCTTT.